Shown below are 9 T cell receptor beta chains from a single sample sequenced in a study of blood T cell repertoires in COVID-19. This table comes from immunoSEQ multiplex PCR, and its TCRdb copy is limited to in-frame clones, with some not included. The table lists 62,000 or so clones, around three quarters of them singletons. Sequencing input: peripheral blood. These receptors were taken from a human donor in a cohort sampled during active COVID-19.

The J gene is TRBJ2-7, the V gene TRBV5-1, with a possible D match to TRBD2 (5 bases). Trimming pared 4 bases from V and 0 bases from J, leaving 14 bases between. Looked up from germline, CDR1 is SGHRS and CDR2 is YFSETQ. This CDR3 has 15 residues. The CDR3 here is CASSPSWAGSYEQYF. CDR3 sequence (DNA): TGCGCCAGCAGCCCCTCGTGGGCGGGCTCCTACGAGCAGTACTTC.

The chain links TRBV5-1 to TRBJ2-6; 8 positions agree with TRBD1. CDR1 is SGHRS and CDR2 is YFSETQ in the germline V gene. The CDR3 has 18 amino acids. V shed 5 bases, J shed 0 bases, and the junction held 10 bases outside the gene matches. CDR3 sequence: CASRVSGGIDSGANVLTF. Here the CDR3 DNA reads TGCGCCAGCAGGGTTTCAGGGGGCATCGACTCTGGGGCCAACGTCCTGACTTTC.

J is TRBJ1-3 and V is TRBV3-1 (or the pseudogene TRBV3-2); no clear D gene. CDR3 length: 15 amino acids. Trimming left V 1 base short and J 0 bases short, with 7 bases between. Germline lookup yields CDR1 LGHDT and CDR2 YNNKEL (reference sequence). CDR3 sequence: CASSQVQHSGNTIYF. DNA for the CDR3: TGTGCCAGCAGCCAAGTACAGCACTCTGGAAACACCATATATTTT.

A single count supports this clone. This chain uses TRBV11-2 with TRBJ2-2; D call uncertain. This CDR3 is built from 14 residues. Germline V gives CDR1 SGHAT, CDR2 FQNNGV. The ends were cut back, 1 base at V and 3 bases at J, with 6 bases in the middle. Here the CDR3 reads CASSLAPYTGELFF. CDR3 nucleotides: TGTGCCAGCAGCTTAGCCCCCTACACCGGGGAGCTGTTTTTT.

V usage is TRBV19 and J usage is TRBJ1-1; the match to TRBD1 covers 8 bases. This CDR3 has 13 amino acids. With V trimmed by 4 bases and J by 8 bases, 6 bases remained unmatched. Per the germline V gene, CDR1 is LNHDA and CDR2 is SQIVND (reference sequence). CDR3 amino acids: CASSTPWTGEAFF. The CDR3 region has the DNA TGTGCCAGTAGTACCCCCTGGACAGGGGAAGCTTTCTTT.

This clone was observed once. The CDR3 spells CASRDGTSGRNEQFF. In DNA, the CDR3 is TGTGCCAGCAGGGACGGGACTAGCGGACGTAATGAGCAGTTCTTC. This sequence joins TRBV9 and TRBJ2-1; 11 nucleotides match TRBD2. The CDR3 runs 15 residues. J was trimmed by 7 bases and V by 5 bases; bases with no gene match: 8. The V gene's germline CDR1 is SGDLS and CDR2 YYNGEE.

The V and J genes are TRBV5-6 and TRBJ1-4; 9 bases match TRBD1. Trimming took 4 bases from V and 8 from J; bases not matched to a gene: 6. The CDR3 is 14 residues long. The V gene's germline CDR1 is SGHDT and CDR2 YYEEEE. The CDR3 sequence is CASSGDRVAEKLFF. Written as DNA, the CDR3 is TGTGCCAGCAGCGGGGACAGGGTTGCCGAAAAACTGTTTTTT.

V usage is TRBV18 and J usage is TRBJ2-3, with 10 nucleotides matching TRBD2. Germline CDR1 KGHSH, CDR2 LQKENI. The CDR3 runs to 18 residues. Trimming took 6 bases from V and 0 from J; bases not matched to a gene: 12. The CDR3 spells CASSQDNSGGTSTDTQYF. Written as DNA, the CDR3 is TGTGCCAGCTCCCAAGATAATAGCGGGGGGACGAGCACAGATACGCAGTATTTT.

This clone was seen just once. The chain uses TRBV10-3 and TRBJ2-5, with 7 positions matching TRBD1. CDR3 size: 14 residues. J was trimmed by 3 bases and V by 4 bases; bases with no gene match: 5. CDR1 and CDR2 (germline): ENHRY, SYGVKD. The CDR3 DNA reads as TGTGCCATCAGTGGCACCGGGACAGAAGAGACCCAGTACTTC. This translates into CAISGTGTEETQYF.